These T cell receptor beta chains were read from a single sample in a study of early T cells in non-severe SARS-CoV-2 infection. From the 5' RACE reads, TCRdb called clonotypes with MiXCR, one entry per CDR3 protein. The table includes 80,000 to 95,000 distinct CDR3 sequences, 16% detected once. The specimen was whole blood, collected at baseline. The receptors stem from an adult who was a healthcare worker with PCR-confirmed SARS-CoV-2 infection or an uninfected control (not recorded which). The CDR3 runs from the conserved cysteine through the conserved F or W. Each record gives: V gene, D gene, J gene, clone size, CDR3 DNA, CDR3 protein. D genes are given only for firm matches. Not every row has a clone size; where given, it reads once, few, many or a size class.

TRBV4-3	NA	TRBJ2-1	NA	TGCGCCAGCAGCCAAGACGGGGGACCCAGCGCTCCCCTTTACAATGAGCAGTTCTTC	CASSQDGGPSAPLYNEQFF
TRBV7-2	TRBD2	TRBJ2-1	NA	TGTGCCAGCAGATTAACTAGCGGGAGGGCCTACAATGAGCAGTTCTTC	CASRLTSGRAYNEQFF
TRBV3-1	NA	TRBJ2-1	few	TGTGCCAGCAGCTGGACTAATCCTGGATACAATGAGCAGTTCTTC	CASSWTNPGYNEQFF
TRBV28	TRBD1	TRBJ1-1	few	TGTGCCAGCAGTCAGGACAGGCCGAACACTGAAGCTTTCTTT	CASSQDRPNTEAFF
TRBV7-9	TRBD2	TRBJ2-3	NA	TGTGCCAGCAGCCCCCTTCGGGCGGGAGTGGGCACAGATACGCAGTATTTT	CASSPLRAGVGTDTQYF
TRBV6-6	TRBD2	TRBJ2-3	NA	TGTGCCAGCAGTTACCCTAGCGGGAGGCGGGAAGATACGCAGTATTTT	CASSYPSGRREDTQYF
TRBV7-2	NA	TRBJ2-1	few	TGTGCCAGCAGCTTAATGCTGGGTCACAATGAGCAGTTCTTC	CASSLMLGHNEQFF
TRBV12-3/TRBV12-4	NA	TRBJ2-5	many	TGTGCCAGCAGTTTAAGGTCAGGGGCGGAGACCCAGTACTTC	CASSLRSGAETQYF
TRBV5-1	NA	TRBJ2-5	NA	TGCGCCAGCAGCTTGGCGGCCCCCGGGGCCCAGTACTTC	CASSLAAPGAQYF
TRBV12-3/TRBV12-4	NA	TRBJ1-2	NA	TGTGCCAGCAGTCTCGGGTCCACGGCCTATGGCTACACCTTC	CASSLGSTAYGYTF